Listed below are T cell receptor beta chains from one sample, sequenced in a study of cytomegalovirus exposure and HLA in healthy donors. Assay: immunoSEQ multiplex PCR; the TCRdb copy retains only in-frame clones and omits some. The sample consists of 130,000 to 150,000 clones, 75% to 90% of them appearing once. Material for sequencing was PBMCs. These receptors all stem from a woman aged 25 to 39 in good health and CMV-seronegative. CDR3s include the opening cysteine and the closing phenylalanine or tryptophan. A D gene is named only where the DNA matches it firmly. Size tells how often a clone was seen (once, few, many) or the class of an expanded clone, and some rows leave it out.

v_call	d_call	clone_size	j_call	cdr3_nt	cdr3_aa
TRBV18	.	.	TRBJ1-1	TGTGCCAGCTCGGTACAGGGTGGCACTGAAGCTTTCTTT	CASSVQGGTEAFF
TRBV15	.	.	TRBJ2-1	TGTGCCACCAGCAGAGTAAGACAGTCTGCCTACAATGAGCAGTTCTTC	CATSRVRQSAYNEQFF
TRBV5-4	TRBD2	.	TRBJ2-4	TGTGCCAGCAGCTTTAGCGGGGGGTTAGCCAAAAACATTCAGTACTTC	CASSFSGGLAKNIQYF
TRBV10-3	.	once	TRBJ1-1	TGTGCCATCAGTGCTTTACCCGCAGACACTGAAGCTTTCTTT	CAISALPADTEAFF
TRBV7-8	TRBD2	.	TRBJ2-1	TGTGCCAGCAGCCACGTCAGACTAGCGGCCCACAATGAGCAGTTCTTC	CASSHVRLAAHNEQFF
TRBV2	.	few	TRBJ2-7	TGTGCCAGCAGTGTAGAGACAGGTGATATCGAGCAGTACTTC	CASSVETGDIEQYF
TRBV18	TRBD1	.	TRBJ1-5	TGTGCCAGCTCCCTTGGGGACAGGGAGGGTCAGCCCCAGCATTTT	CASSLGDREGQPQHF
TRBV28	TRBD1	.	TRBJ1-4	TGTGCCAGCAGCAGGACAGGGGGCGGTGAAAAACTGTTTTTT	CASSRTGGGEKLFF
TRBV5-1	TRBD1	.	TRBJ2-3	TGCGCCAGCAGCTGGTTAGGTGGGACAGGGATCACAGATACGCAGTATTTT	CASSWLGGTGITDTQYF
TRBV6-4	TRBD1	.	TRBJ2-1	TGTGCCAGCAGTGTGACAGGGGGTGGTGAGCAGTTCTTC	CASSVTGGGEQFF
TRBV29-1	TRBD1	.	TRBJ1-4	TGCAGCGTGACAGGGGGCGACGAAAAACTGTTTTTT	CSVTGGDEKLFF
TRBV27	.	.	TRBJ2-7	TGTGCCAGCAGGCCCAGGGGACAACCTATCTACGAGCAGTACTTC	CASRPRGQPIYEQYF
TRBV2	.	.	TRBJ2-5	TGTGCCAGCAGTTCTGAGGAGACCCAGTACTTC	CASSSEETQYF
TRBV6-1	.	.	TRBJ1-5	TGTGCCAGCAGAAACACCGGGGGGGGGCGGGCGATACATTTT	CASRNTGGGRAIHF
TRBV7-9	.	few	TRBJ2-1	TGTGCCAGCAGCCCAGGACTTCGCTACAATGAGCAGTTCTTC	CASSPGLRYNEQFF
TRBV9	TRBD2	.	TRBJ2-2	TGTGCCAGCAGCCCCGGGACTAGCGGGGGACTAGGCACCGGGGAGCTGTTTTTT	CASSPGTSGGLGTGELFF
TRBV2	.	once	TRBJ2-3	TGTGCCAGCAGTGAACTGAGGACTAGCACAGATACGCAGTATTTT	CASSELRTSTDTQYF
TRBV7-2	TRBD2	.	TRBJ2-2	TGTGCCAGCAGCGCCGATAGCGGGGGGGCCACCGGGGAGCTGTTTTTT	CASSADSGGATGELFF
TRBV9	TRBD1	.	TRBJ2-2	TGTGCCAGCAGCTGGACAGGGGCCGGGGAGCTGTTTTTT	CASSWTGAGELFF
TRBV10-3	TRBD1	.	TRBJ1-2	TGTGCCATCAACGGAGGGGGCTCTGGGGGCTACACCTTC	CAINGGGSGGYTF
TRBV19	.	.	TRBJ2-7	TGTGCCAGTAGGGGGCCCTACGAGCAGTACTTC	CASRGPYEQYF
TRBV6-1	TRBD1	.	TRBJ2-5	TGTGCCAGCAGTCCGGGACAGAGTATGGAGACCCAGTACTTC	CASSPGQSMETQYF
TRBV11-2	TRBD1	.	TRBJ2-3	TGTGCCAGCAGCATAGACAGGGGTGAGACAGATACGCAGTATTTT	CASSIDRGETDTQYF
TRBV6-1	.	.	TRBJ1-5	TGTGCCAGCAGTGAAAACCCCAGTGGCTTTAGCAATCAGCCCCAGCATTTT	CASSENPSGFSNQPQHF
TRBV5-1	TRBD1	few	TRBJ2-7	TGCGCCAGCAGCTTGGGGCCCGGGACAGGGCTCTCCTACGAGCAGTACTTC	CASSLGPGTGLSYEQYF
TRBV5-1	TRBD1	.	TRBJ1-4	TGCGCCAGCAGCAGAAACAGGGGGCGTGAGGAAAAACTGTTTTTT	CASSRNRGREEKLFF
TRBV7-6	TRBD1	few	TRBJ2-1	TGTGCCAGCAGCTTAGCGGGGCCGGGACAGGGGGGTTACAATGAGCAGTTCTTC	CASSLAGPGQGGYNEQFF
TRBV7-3	TRBD1	.	TRBJ2-2	TGTGCCAGCAGCTTAATGGCAGGGGGCAACACCGGGGAGCTGTTTTTT	CASSLMAGGNTGELFF
TRBV18	TRBD1	.	TRBJ1-1	TGTGCCAGCTCCTCAGGGACAGGGGTCCTATGGACTGAAGCTTTCTTT	CASSSGTGVLWTEAFF
TRBV5-1	.	.	TRBJ2-1	TGCGCCAGCAGCTTGGATCGGAGGGGGCGCGTCGGGAGGGCCACGTATGAGCAGTTCTTC	CASSLDRRGRVGRATYEQFF
TRBV7-6	.	.	TRBJ1-4	TGTGCCAGCAGCTTACAGGGTAGTGAAAAACTGTTTTTT	CASSLQGSEKLFF
TRBV10-1	.	.	TRBJ2-3	TGCGCCAGCAGTGGGGGGCTAGCGGTAGATACGCAGTATTTT	CASSGGLAVDTQYF
TRBV5-6	.	.	TRBJ2-1	TGTGCCAGCAGCTTTGGGACAACCTATAACAATGAGCAGTTCTTC	CASSFGTTYNNEQFF
TRBV28	.	.	TRBJ2-3	TGTGCCAGCAGCCGATCCCTAGCTCCCACAGATACGCAGTATTTT	CASSRSLAPTDTQYF